This T cell receptor beta chain is from a study of blood T cell repertoires in COVID-19. Per the study methods: Reference gene primer amplification gave nucleated cell count estimates. Assay: immunoSEQ multiplex PCR; the TCRdb copy retains only in-frame clones and omits some. Clone size and the V and J calls come from that table; the DNA yielded D and trimming. The table records 300,000 to 350,000 clones, 80% to 90% of them present only once. Germline CDR1 SEHNR, CDR2 FQNEAQ (reference sequence). Trimming removed 3 bases from V and 6 bases from J; junction bases left unmatched: 12. The CDR3 sequence is 16 residues long. Those who participated ranged in age from about 18 to 95 years and resided in some 24 US areas. Participants were placed into cohorts based on the clinical history they reported. Donors of Cohort 3 who recovered were those that had two negative PCRs, clearance, or symptom resolution.

The V call is TRBV7-9, the J call TRBJ1-1, with TRBD1 matching 8 bases. Sequenced sample: PBMCs or T cells enriched from blood (not recorded which). This TCR was recovered from a man aged 25-45 years who had recovered from COVID-19. The CDR3 loop is CASSFPRGRRGAEAFF. The CDR3 coding sequence is TGTGCCAGCAGCTTTCCCAGGGGGCGCCGTGGGGCTGAAGCTTTCTTT. The whole variable domain, filled in from reference TRBV7-9 and TRBJ1-1, reads DTGVSQNPRHKITKRGQNVTFRCDPISEHNRLYWYRQTLGQGPEFLTYFQNEAQLEKSRLLSDRFSAERPKGSFSTLEIQRTEQGDSAMYLCASSFPRGRRGAEAFFGQGTRLTVV.